This T cell receptor beta chain is from a study of Ad26.COV2.S vaccination and SARS-CoV-2 variants. On the study more broadly: A participant enrolled in the COV1001 Ad26.COV2.S trial arm provided the sample. Administration of Ad26.COV2.S was intramuscular, either once or twice 56 days apart.

This table comes from immunoSEQ multiplex PCR, and its TCRdb copy is limited to in-frame clones, with some not included. The table lists about 500,000 clones, roughly nine tenths of them singletons. Treatment specified: roughly 19 received Ad26.COV2.S at low or high dose, single or two shots; about five received placebo; per-sample allocation not given. At day 63 after the first vaccine or placebo injection, samples were drawn. Boston hosted the donor, who was an adult aged 18-55 years. The shot given was an Ad26 vector that makes Wuhan-strain SARS-CoV-2 spike. The clonotype comes from a person between 18 and 65 years old who received the Ad26.COV2.S COVID-19 vaccine or a placebo. Here the sequenced sample was peripheral blood, taken in a trial of Ad26.COV2.S vaccine versus placebo.

The CDR3: CASQGAQETQYF. The DNA for the CDR3 is TGTGCCAGCCAGGGCGCCCAAGAGACCCAGTACTTC. The J gene is TRBJ2-5, the V gene TRBV18; TRBD1 is a possible D gene (5 bases). CDR3 length: 12 amino acids. Per germline, CDR1 KGHSH and CDR2 LQKENI. The V end lost 8 bases, the J end lost 1 base, and 8 bases lay between the germline ends.